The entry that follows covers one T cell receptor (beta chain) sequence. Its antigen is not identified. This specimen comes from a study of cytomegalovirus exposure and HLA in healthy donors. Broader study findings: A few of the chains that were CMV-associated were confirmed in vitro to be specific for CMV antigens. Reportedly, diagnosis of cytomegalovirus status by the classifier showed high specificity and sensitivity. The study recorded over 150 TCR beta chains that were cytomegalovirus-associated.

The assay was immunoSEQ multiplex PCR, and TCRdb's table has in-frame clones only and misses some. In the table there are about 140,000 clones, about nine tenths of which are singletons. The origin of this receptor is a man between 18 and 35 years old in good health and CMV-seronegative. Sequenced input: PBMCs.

The CDR3 DNA is TGTGCCAGCAGTTCCTGGGACAGGGTGGCCGAGCAGTACTTC. Its protein is CASSSWDRVAEQYF. The chain combines TRBV28 with TRBJ2-7; 9 bases agree with TRBD1. V lost 4 bases and J lost 6; bases outside the gene matches: 7. The CDR3 runs 14 residues. Germline V lookup: CDR1 MDHEN, CDR2 SYDVKM. The variable domain in full, completed from reference TRBV28 and TRBJ2-7, reads DVKVTQSSRYLVKRTGEKVFLECVQDMDHENMFWYRQDPGLGLRLIYFSYDVKMKEKGDIPEGYSVSREKKERFSLILESASTNQTSMYLCASSSWDRVAEQYFGPGTRLTVT.